The entry that follows covers one T cell receptor (beta chain) sequence. The sample comes from a study of control samples from healthy donors and cancer patients. CDR1 MGHRA and CDR2 YSYEKL come from the germline V gene. J was trimmed by 7 bases and V by 2 bases; bases with no gene match: 6. There are 15 residues in the CDR3. The table came from immunoSEQ multiplex PCR; TCRdb's copy has only in-frame clones and leaves some out. In the table there are 88,000 or so clones, 94% of which are singletons. This TCR was sampled from a young woman in good health. What was sequenced was blood. This sequence joins TRBV4-1 and TRBJ1-4; TRBD1 matches 8 bases. The CDR3 here is CASSQQQGVREKLFF. The CDR3 region has the DNA TGCGCCAGCAGCCAACAACAGGGGGTACGTGAAAAACTGTTTTTT.